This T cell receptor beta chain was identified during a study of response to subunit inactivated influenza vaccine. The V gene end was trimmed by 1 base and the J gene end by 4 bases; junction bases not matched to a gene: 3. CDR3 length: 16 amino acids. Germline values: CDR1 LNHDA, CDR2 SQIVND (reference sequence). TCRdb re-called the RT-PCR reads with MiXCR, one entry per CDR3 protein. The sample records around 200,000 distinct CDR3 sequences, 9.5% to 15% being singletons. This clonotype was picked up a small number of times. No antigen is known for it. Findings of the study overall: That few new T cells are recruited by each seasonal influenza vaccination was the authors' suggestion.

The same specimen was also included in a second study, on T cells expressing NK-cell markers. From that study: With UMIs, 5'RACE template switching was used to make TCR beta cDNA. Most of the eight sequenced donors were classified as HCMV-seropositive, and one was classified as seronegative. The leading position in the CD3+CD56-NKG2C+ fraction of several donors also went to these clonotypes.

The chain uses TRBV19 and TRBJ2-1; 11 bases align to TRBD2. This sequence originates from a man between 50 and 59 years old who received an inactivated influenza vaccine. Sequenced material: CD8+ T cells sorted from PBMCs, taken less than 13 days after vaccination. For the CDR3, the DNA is TGTGCCAGTAGTATAGGAACTAGCGGGGGTTACAATGAGCAGTTCTTC. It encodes CASSIGTSGGYNEQFF.